This T cell receptor beta chain was recovered during a study of blood T cell repertoires in COVID-19. In the study overall: Samples came from the United States, Italy and Spain, spanning acute and convalescent COVID-19. PBMCs, B-cell-depleted T cells, or T cells provided the cDNA or gDNA that made up the material.

Authors' methods: Reference gene primer amplification gave nucleated cell count estimates. The protocol was immunoSEQ multiplex PCR, while the TCRdb copy is restricted to in-frame clones and leaves out a portion. D and trimming were read from the DNA, whereas the V and J calls and clone size are those reported in that table. The sample carries 100,000 to 150,000 clones, about 85% recorded once. The germline V gene has CDR1 SEHNR and CDR2 FQNEAQ (reference sequence). V was cut by 3 bases and J by 3 bases, with 13 bases left in between. The CDR3 runs 15 residues. This chain joins TRBV7-9 and TRBJ2-3; TRBD2 might be the D (6 bases). The origin of this receptor is a man aged 55 to 70 with acute or convalescent COVID-19. Sequencing used peripheral blood. The CDR3 DNA reads as TGTGCCAGCAGCTTGGACTGGAGGGCTACAGATACGCAGTATTTT. Protein sequence: CASSLDWRATDTQYF.